A selection of T cell receptor beta chains follows, all from one sample in a study of T cell changes during pregnancy in multiple sclerosis. The protocol was immunoSEQ multiplex PCR, while the TCRdb copy is restricted to in-frame clones and leaves out a portion. The sample holds roughly 59,000 clones; approximately 94% are singletons and the top ten take approximately 3.3%. Sequencing was performed on CD8+ T cells from peripheral blood mononuclear cells, taken in the second trimester of pregnancy. The origin of the receptors is a female donor with multiple sclerosis, enrolled in a pregnancy study. Each CDR3 is given with its conserved first and last residue. The D gene is left open where the match is weak.

j_call | v_call | d_call | cdr3_aa
TRBJ2-5 | TRBV27 | . | CASSPLKTGTLWETQYF
TRBJ1-2 | TRBV27 | . | CASSLSGGSGYTF
TRBJ2-5 | TRBV5-6 | . | CASSLGTIQETQYF
TRBJ1-2 | TRBV5-1 | . | CASSLSATDGYTF
TRBJ2-1 | TRBV11-2 | TRBD2 | CASSGFAPGGMYNEQFF
TRBJ2-7 | TRBV27 | . | CASSLRSSPYGEQYF
TRBJ1-5 | TRBV7-2 | TRBD1 | CASSLDRGRIQPQHF
TRBJ2-1 | TRBV5-6 | TRBD2 | CASSSNGLAASYNEQFF
TRBJ1-1 | TRBV6-6 | . | CASSSDRTEAFF
TRBJ2-1 | TRBV5-8 | TRBD2 | CASSFGTTNNEQFF
TRBJ1-2 | TRBV5-5 | . | CASSSDRITNYGYTF
TRBJ2-3 | TRBV7-2 | TRBD2 | CASSLIGTSGGGTDTQYF
TRBJ2-3 | TRBV5-4 | . | CASSLGSGADTQYF
TRBJ2-7 | TRBV14 | . | CASSPRGITYEQYF
TRBJ2-7 | TRBV6-5 | . | CASSYSRVPSYEQYF
TRBJ2-7 | TRBV19 | TRBD1 | CASSILSGQGYEQYF
TRBJ2-7 | TRBV11-2 | . | CASSFGIPTYEQYF
TRBJ2-1 | TRBV7-9 | TRBD2 | CASRGEGFYNEQFF
TRBJ2-3 | TRBV4-1 | TRBD2 | CASSQGGLNTDTQYF
TRBJ1-1 | TRBV15 | . | CATSAPSGQSRDEAFF
TRBJ1-2 | TRBV9 | . | CASSVGGGNYGYTF
TRBJ1-4 | TRBV2 | . | CASRVGGEHEKLFF